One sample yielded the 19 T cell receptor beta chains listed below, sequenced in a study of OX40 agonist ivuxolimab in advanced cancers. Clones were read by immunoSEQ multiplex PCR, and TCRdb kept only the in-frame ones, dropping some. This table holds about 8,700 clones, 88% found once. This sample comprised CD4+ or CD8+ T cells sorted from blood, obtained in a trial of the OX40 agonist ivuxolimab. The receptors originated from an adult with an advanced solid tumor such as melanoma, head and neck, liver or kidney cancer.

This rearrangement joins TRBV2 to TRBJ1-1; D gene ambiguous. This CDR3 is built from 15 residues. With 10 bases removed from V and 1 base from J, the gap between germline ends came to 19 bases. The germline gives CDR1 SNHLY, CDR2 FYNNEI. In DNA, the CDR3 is TGTGCCACCTTGGGAACAGCCAAGGGGAACACTGAAGCTTTCTTT. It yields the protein CATLGTAKGNTEAFF.

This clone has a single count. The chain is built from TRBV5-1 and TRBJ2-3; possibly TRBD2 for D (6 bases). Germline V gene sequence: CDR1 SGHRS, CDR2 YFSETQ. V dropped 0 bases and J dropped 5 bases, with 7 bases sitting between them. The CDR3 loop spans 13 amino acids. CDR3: CASSLDGGDTQYF. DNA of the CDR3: TGCGCCAGCAGCTTGGACGGGGGAGATACGCAGTATTTT.

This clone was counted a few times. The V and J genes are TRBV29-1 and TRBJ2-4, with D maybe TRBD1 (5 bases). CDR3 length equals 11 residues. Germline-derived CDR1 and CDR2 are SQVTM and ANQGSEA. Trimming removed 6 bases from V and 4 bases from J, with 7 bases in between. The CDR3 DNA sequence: TGCAGCGTGGACACTAAAAACATTCAGTACTTC. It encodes CSVDTKNIQYF. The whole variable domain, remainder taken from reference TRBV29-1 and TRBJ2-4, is SAVISQKPSRDICQRGTSLTIQCQVDSQVTMMFWYRQQPGQSLTLIATANQGSEATYESGFVIDKFPISRPNLTFSTLTVSNMSPEDSSIYLCSVDTKNIQYFGAGTRLSVL.

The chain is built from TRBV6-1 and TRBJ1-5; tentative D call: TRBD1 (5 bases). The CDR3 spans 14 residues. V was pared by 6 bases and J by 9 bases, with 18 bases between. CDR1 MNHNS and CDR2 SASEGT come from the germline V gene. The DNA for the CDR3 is TGTGCCAGCAGCCCCGGGGGAGAGGGCTGGCCCCAGCATTTT. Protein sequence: CASSPGGEGWPQHF.

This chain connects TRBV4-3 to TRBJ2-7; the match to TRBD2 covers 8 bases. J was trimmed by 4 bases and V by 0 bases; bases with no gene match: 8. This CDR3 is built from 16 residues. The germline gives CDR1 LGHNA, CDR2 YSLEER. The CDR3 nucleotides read TGCGCCAGCAGCCAAGACAAAAGCGGGGGATATTACGAGCAGTACTTC. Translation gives CASSQDKSGGYYEQYF.

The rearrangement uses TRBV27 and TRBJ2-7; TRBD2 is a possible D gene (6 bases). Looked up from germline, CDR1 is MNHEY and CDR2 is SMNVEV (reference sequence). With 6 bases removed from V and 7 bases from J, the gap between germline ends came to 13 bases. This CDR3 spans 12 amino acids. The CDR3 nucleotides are TGTGCCAGCAGAAAACCCGCGGGGGAGCAGTACTTC. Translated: CASRKPAGEQYF.

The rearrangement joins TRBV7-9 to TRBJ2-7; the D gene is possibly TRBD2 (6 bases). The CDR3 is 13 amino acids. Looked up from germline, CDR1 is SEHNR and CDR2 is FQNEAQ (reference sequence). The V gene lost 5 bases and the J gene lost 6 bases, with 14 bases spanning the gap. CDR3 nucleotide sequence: TGTGCCAGCAGCGGGGCCGCGGGGTTCGAGCAGTACTTC. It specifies CASSGAAGFEQYF. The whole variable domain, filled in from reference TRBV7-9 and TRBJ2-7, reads DTGVSQNPRHKITKRGQNVTFRCDPISEHNRLYWYRQTLGQGPEFLTYFQNEAQLEKSRLLSDRFSAERPKGSFSTLEIQRTEQGDSAMYLCASSGAAGFEQYFGPGTRLTVT.

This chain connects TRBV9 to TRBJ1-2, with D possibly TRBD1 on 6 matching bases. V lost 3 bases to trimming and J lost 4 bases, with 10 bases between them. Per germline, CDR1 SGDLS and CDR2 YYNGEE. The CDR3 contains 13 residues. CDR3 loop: CASSDGTRYGYTF. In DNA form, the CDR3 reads TGTGCCAGCAGCGATGGGACACGCTATGGCTACACCTTC.

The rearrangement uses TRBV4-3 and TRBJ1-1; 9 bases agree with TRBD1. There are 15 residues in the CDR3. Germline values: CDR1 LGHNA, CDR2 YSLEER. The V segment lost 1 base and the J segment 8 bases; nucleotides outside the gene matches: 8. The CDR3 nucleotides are TGCGCCAGCAGCCAAGTCCACGGGACAGGGTGGGAAGCTTTCTTT. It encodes CASSQVHGTGWEAFF.

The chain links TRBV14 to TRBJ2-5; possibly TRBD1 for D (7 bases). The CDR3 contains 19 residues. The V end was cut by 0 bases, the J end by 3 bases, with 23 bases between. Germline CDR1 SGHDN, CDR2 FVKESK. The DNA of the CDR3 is TGTGCCAGCAGCCAAGATCTAGGCGGGACAGCCCCTTTAGAAGAGACCCAGTACTTC. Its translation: CASSQDLGGTAPLEETQYF.

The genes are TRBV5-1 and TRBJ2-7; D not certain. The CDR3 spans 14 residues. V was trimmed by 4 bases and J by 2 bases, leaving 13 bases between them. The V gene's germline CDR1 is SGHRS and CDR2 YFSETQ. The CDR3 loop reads CASSPERRAYEQYF. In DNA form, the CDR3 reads TGCGCCAGCAGCCCGGAACGTCGCGCCTACGAGCAGTACTTC.

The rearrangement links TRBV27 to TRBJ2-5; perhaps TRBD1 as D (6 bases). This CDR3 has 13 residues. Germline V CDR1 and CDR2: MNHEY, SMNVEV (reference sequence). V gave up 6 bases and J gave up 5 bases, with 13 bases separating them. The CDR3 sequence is CASRPTGWETQYF. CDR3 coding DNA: TGTGCCAGCAGGCCGACAGGATGGGAGACCCAGTACTTC.

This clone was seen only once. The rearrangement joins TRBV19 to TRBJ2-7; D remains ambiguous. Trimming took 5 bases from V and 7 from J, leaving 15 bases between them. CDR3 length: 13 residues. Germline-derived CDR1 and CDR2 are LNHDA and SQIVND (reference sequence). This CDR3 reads CASSPRAIREQYF. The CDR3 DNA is TGTGCCAGTAGTCCCCGGGCAATACGGGAGCAGTACTTC. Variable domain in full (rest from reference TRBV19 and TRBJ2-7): DGGITQSPKYLFRKEGQNVTLSCEQNLNHDAMYWYRQDPGQGLRLIYYSQIVNDFQKGDIAEGYSVSREKKESFPLTVTSAQKNPTAFYLCASSPRAIREQYFGPGTRLTVT.

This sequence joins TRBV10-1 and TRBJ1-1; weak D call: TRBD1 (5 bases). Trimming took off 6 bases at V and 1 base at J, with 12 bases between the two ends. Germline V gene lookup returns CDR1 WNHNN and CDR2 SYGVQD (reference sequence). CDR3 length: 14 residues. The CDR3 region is CASSGQGPNTEAFF. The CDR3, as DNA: TGCGCCAGCAGCGGCCAGGGACCGAACACTGAAGCTTTCTTT.

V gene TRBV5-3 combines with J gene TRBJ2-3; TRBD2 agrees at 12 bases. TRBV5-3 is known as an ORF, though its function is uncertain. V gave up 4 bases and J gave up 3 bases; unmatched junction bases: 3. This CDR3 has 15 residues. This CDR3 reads CARSGTSGGTDTQYF. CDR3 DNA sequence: TGTGCCAGAAGCGGCACTAGCGGGGGGACAGATACGCAGTATTTT.

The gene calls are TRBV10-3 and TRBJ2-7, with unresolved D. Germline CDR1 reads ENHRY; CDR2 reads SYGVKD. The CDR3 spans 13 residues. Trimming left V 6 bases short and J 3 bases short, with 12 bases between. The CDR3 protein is CAISGDLDYEQYF. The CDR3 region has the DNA TGTGCCATCAGCGGAGACTTAGACTACGAGCAGTACTTC.

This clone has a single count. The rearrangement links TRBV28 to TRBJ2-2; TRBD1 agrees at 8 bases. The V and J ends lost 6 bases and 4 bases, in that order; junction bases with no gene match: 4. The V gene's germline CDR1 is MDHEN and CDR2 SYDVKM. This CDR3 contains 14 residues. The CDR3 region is CASSQQGGTGELFF. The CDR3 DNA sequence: TGTGCCAGCAGCCAACAGGGGGGCACCGGGGAGCTGTTTTTT.

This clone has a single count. This CDR3 is CASSAPLSYEQYF. DNA for the CDR3: TGTGCCAGCAGCGCCCCACTCTCCTACGAGCAGTACTTC. The chain combines TRBV11-2 with TRBJ2-7; D is ambiguous. V lost 5 bases and J lost 0, with 8 bases in between. Per germline, CDR1 SGHAT and CDR2 FQNNGV. This CDR3 has 13 residues. Based on the CDR3 plus reference TRBV11-2 and TRBJ2-7, the full variable domain is EAGVAQSPRYKIIEKRQSVAFWCNPISGHATLYWYQQILGQGPKLLIQFQNNGVVDDSQLPKDRFSAERLKGVDSTLKIQPAKLEDSAVYLCASSAPLSYEQYFGPGTRLTVT.

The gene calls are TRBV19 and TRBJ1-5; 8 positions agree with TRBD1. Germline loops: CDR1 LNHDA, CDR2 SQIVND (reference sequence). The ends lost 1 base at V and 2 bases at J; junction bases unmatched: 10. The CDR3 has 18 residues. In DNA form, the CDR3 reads TGTGCCAGTAGTATAGCCCCCCCGACGACAGGGGGCAATCAGCCCCAGCATTTT. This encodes CASSIAPPTTGGNQPQHF. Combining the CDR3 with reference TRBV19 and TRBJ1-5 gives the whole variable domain DGGITQSPKYLFRKEGQNVTLSCEQNLNHDAMYWYRQDPGQGLRLIYYSQIVNDFQKGDIAEGYSVSREKKESFPLTVTSAQKNPTAFYLCASSIAPPTTGGNQPQHFGDGTRLSIL.